Given below is one TCR beta chain in context. Its target is unknown. Per the germline V gene, CDR1 is SNHLY and CDR2 is FYNNEI. There are 14 residues in the CDR3. The V gene end was trimmed by 8 bases and the J gene end by 5 bases; junction bases not matched to a gene: 10. Extraction of RNA together with DNA used roughly 18-32 mg of unsorted bulk tissue. Total RNA amounting to 500 ng was the source from which TCR beta cDNA was made with a constant-region primer. Each TCR beta library was derived from three nested multiplex PCR rounds that employed slightly modified ARM-PCR. The two initial PCR rounds, roughly 9 cycles each, used TRBV1-TRBV30 forward and C-beta reverse primers. TCRdb called the multiplex PCR reads again in MiXCR, with one record for every CDR3 protein. Of 70,000 to 85,000 distinct CDR3 sequences in the sample, 71% were seen once. This sample stems from a study of tumor-infiltrating lymphocytes in primary liver carcinoma. Findings and limits, study-wide: Significantly larger top-250-clone fractions were found in tumors than in blood (p = 0.039). Pairs comparing tumor with adjacent tissue or blood overlapped less than pairs drawn from tumor regions.

This TCR derives from a woman aged 60 to 75 with primary liver carcinoma and hepatitis B virus infection. The sequenced sample consisted of liver tumor tissue from sampling region 4. Subset given: tumor region T4, right-lateral pole. This chain connects TRBV2 to TRBJ2-7, with TRBD1 identical over 9 bases. The CDR3 DNA sequence: TGTGCCAGCGGAGCCGGGACAGGGAGAAACGAGCAGTACTTC. Amino acid sequence: CASGAGTGRNEQYF.